Listed below are T cell receptor beta chains from one sample, sequenced in a study of blood T cell repertoires in COVID-19. Data came from immunoSEQ multiplex PCR; TCRdb stores just in-frame clones and leaves some out. The sample has about 190,000 clones, roughly 80% seen once. The source material was peripheral blood. The receptors originated from a woman in her fifties or sixties with acute or convalescent COVID-19. CDR3s include the opening cysteine and the closing phenylalanine or tryptophan. Each record gives: V gene, J gene, D gene, clone size, CDR3 protein, CDR3 DNA. The D gene is left open where the match is weak. The size field is filled for only some rows; it gives once, few, many or a size class.

TRBV2,TRBJ1-1,-,-,CASSLSRRNTEAFF,TGTGCCAGCAGTCTAAGTCGGAGAAACACTGAAGCTTTCTTT
TRBV27,TRBJ2-3,-,-,CASSRGRGRTDTQYF,TGTGCCAGCAGTCGAGGCAGGGGGAGGACAGATACGCAGTATTTT
TRBV30,TRBJ1-6,TRBD1,-,CAWSEGTGNSPLHF,TGTGCCTGGAGTGAGGGGACAGGGAATTCACCCCTCCACTTT
TRBV6-2/TRBV6-3,TRBJ2-7,-,-,CASSLGGLDEQYF,TGTGCCAGCAGTTTGGGGGGACTCGACGAGCAGTACTTC
TRBV28,TRBJ1-3,-,-,CASSLSGFPGNTIYF,TGTGCCAGCAGTCTCTCAGGGTTTCCTGGAAACACCATATATTTT
TRBV24-1,TRBJ1-1,-,-,CATSDRGAQGATEAFF,TGTGCCACCAGTGACAGAGGCGCTCAGGGTGCAACTGAAGCTTTCTTT
TRBV25-1,TRBJ1-4,-,-,CASSDGLRPMNEKLFF,TGTGCCAGCAGTGATGGACTGAGACCGATGAATGAAAAACTGTTTTTT
TRBV5-5,TRBJ1-4,-,-,CASSSSGYEEKLFF,TGTGCCAGCAGCTCCTCGGGGTATGAGGAAAAACTGTTTTTT
TRBV11-2,TRBJ1-2,-,-,CASSPSVPGRYGYTF,TGTGCCAGCAGCCCCTCAGTCCCAGGGCGTTATGGCTACACCTTC
TRBV5-4,TRBJ2-7,TRBD2,-,CASRWDLNGGRGEQYF,TGTGCCAGCAGATGGGATTTGAACGGCGGGAGGGGCGAGCAGTACTTC
TRBV5-1,TRBJ1-2,TRBD1,-,CASSYGTVYGYTF,TGCGCCAGCAGCTATGGGACAGTCTATGGCTACACCTTC
TRBV28,TRBJ2-2,TRBD1,-,CASRRDRGRNTGELFF,TGTGCCAGCAGACGAGACAGGGGGAGAAACACCGGGGAGCTGTTTTTT
TRBV19,TRBJ1-4,-,-,CASTLTATNEKLFF,TGTGCCAGTACCCTGACAGCAACTAATGAAAAACTGTTTTTT
TRBV18,TRBJ2-7,TRBD1,-,CASSSGGQGFEQYF,TGTGCCAGCTCATCCGGGGGACAGGGGTTCGAGCAGTACTTC
TRBV10-3,TRBJ2-3,-,-,CAISELQGANTQYF,TGTGCCATCAGTGAATTACAGGGTGCAAATACGCAGTATTTT
TRBV7-2,TRBJ2-3,TRBD2,many,CASSFSGGSGDTQYF,TGTGCCAGCAGCTTTAGCGGGGGGTCGGGGGATACGCAGTATTTT
TRBV18,TRBJ1-4,-,-,CASSESRGEEKLFF,TGTGCCAGCTCAGAAAGCAGGGGTGAGGAAAAACTGTTTTTT
TRBV7-8,TRBJ2-1,TRBD1,-,CASSFVWDSYNEQFF,TGTGCCAGCAGCTTTGTCTGGGACAGCTACAATGAGCAGTTCTTC
TRBV6-5,TRBJ1-1,-,few,CASKTPQNTEAFF,TGTGCCAGTAAGACACCCCAGAACACTGAAGCTTTCTTT
TRBV7-9,TRBJ2-2,-,many,CASSLILGATNTGELFF,TGTGCCAGCAGCTTAATATTGGGGGCAACAAACACCGGGGAGCTGTTTTTT
TRBV3-1/TRBV3-2,TRBJ2-1,-,-,CASSLWTGDNEQFF,TGTGCCAGCAGCCTTTGGACGGGAGACAATGAGCAGTTCTTC
TRBV19,TRBJ2-1,TRBD1,-,CASSIGQGAFDEQFF,TGTGCCAGTAGTATCGGACAGGGGGCTTTCGATGAGCAGTTCTTC
TRBV4-1,TRBJ2-7,-,few,CASSQGTAFSYEQYF,TGCGCCAGCAGCCAAGGGACTGCCTTCTCCTACGAGCAGTACTTC
TRBV6-6,TRBJ2-3,-,-,CALSLAVTDTQYF,TGTGCCTTAAGCCTGGCGGTCACAGATACGCAGTATTTT
TRBV24-1,TRBJ2-1,TRBD2,-,CATKRLAGGPDNEQFF,TGTGCCACCAAACGCTTAGCGGGAGGGCCCGACAATGAGCAGTTCTTC
TRBV5-1,TRBJ1-1,-,once,CASSLVAGDPEAFF,TGCGCCAGCAGCTTGGTAGCAGGGGACCCTGAAGCTTTCTTT
TRBV18,TRBJ2-7,-,-,CASSPQETSYEQYF,TGTGCCAGCTCACCACAGGAGACCTCCTACGAGCAGTACTTC